The source of this TCR beta chain is a study of cytomegalovirus exposure and HLA in healthy donors. Primers included in the PCR were 60 Vbeta and 13 Jbeta primers. TCRdb's table, derived via immunoSEQ multiplex PCR, lists solely in-frame clones and lacks some. Recorded for this sample: 45,000 to 55,000 clones. The study sampled nominally healthy donors, though unrecorded immune exposures were likely. With respect to this clone: The antigen remains undetermined.

This CDR3 is 16 amino acids long. Trimming cost V 4 bases and J 5 bases; bases outside gene matches: 8. CDR1 and CDR2 (germline): SGDLS, YYNGEE. Study-wide results and limits: In a later analysis, a missense DCLRE1C variant was linked to TCR beta V- and J-gene trimming.

Sequenced sample: PBMCs. The gene calls are TRBV9 and TRBJ2-1; TRBD1 aligns across 11 bases. This receptor was taken from a man aged 35-49 years in good health and CMV-seropositive. CDR3 region: CASSPAGTGGNNEQFF. CDR3 DNA: TGTGCCAGCAGCCCAGCCGGGACAGGGGGGAACAATGAGCAGTTCTTC.